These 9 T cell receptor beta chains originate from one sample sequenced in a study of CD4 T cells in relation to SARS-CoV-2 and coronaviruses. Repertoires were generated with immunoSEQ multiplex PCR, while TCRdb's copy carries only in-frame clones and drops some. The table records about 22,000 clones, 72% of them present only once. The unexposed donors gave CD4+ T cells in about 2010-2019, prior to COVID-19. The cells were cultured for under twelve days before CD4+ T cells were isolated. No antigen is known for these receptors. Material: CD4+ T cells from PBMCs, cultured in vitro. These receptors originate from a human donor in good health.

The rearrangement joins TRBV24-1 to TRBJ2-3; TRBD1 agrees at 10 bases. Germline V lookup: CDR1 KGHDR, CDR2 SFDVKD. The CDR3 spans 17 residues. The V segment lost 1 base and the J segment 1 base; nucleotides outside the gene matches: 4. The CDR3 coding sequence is TGTGCCACCAGTGATTTTCCCGGGACAGGGGGCACAGATACGCAGTATTTT. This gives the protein CATSDFPGTGGTDTQYF.

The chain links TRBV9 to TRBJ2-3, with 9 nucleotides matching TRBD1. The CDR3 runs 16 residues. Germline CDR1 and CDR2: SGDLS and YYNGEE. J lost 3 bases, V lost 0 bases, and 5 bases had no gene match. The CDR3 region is CASSVGVGQGTDTQYF. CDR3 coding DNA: TGTGCCAGCAGCGTAGGAGTGGGACAGGGTACAGATACGCAGTATTTT.

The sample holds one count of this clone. CDR3 coding DNA: TGTGCCAGCAGTTTACAGGGGGCGGCCGGGGAGCTGTTTTTT. Encoded protein: CASSLQGAAGELFF. The J gene is TRBJ2-2, the V gene TRBV6-5; TRBD1 agrees at 9 bases. CDR1 MNHEY and CDR2 SVGAGI come from the germline V gene. J was trimmed by 6 bases and V by 4 bases; bases with no gene match: 3. This CDR3 is built from 14 residues.

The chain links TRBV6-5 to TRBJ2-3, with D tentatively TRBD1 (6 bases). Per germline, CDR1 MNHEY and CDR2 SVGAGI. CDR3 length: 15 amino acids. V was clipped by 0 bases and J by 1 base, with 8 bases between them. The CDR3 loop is CASSYSPGGTDTQYF. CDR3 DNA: TGTGCCAGCAGTTACTCGCCAGGGGGCACAGATACGCAGTATTTT.

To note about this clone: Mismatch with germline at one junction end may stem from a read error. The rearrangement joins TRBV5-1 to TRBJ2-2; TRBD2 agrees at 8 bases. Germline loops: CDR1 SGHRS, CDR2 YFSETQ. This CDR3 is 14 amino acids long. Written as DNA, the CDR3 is TGCGCCAGCAGCTTGGCCGGTACGAGCGGGGGGCTGTTTTTT. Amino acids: CASSLAGTSGGLFF.

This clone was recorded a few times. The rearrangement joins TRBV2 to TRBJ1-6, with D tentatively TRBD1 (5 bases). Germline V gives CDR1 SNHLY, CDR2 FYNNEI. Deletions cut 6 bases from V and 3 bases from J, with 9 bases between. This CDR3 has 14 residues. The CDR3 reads CASRWGFYNSPLHF. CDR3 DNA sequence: TGTGCCAGCAGATGGGGGTTCTATAATTCACCCCTCCACTTT.

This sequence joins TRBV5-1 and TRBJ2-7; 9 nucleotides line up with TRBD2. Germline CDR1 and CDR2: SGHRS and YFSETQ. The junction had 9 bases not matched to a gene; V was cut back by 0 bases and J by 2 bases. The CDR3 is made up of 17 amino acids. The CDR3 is CASSLGSAGGPAYEQYF. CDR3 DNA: TGCGCCAGCAGCTTGGGGTCAGCGGGAGGCCCCGCCTACGAGCAGTACTTC.

This chain's CDR3 is CASSLGGLADQETQYF. Written as DNA, the CDR3 is TGTGCCAGCAGCTTGGGGGGACTAGCGGACCAAGAGACCCAGTACTTC. This chain joins TRBV7-2 and TRBJ2-5, with 11 bases that match TRBD2. From germline, CDR1 is SGHTA and CDR2 FQGNSA. CDR3 length equals 16 residues. V gave up 3 bases and J gave up 0 bases; unmatched junction bases: 3.

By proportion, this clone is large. The CDR3 nucleotides read TGTGCCAGCAGCACCCGGGACGGCTCCTACGAGCAGTACTTC. Protein product: CASSTRDGSYEQYF. V and J are TRBV7-8 and TRBJ2-7; TRBD1 or TRBD2 may be the D gene (5 bases each). Trimming removed 5 bases at V and 0 bases at J, with 11 bases between. Per the germline V gene, CDR1 is SGHVS and CDR2 is FQNEAQ. The CDR3 loop spans 14 amino acids.